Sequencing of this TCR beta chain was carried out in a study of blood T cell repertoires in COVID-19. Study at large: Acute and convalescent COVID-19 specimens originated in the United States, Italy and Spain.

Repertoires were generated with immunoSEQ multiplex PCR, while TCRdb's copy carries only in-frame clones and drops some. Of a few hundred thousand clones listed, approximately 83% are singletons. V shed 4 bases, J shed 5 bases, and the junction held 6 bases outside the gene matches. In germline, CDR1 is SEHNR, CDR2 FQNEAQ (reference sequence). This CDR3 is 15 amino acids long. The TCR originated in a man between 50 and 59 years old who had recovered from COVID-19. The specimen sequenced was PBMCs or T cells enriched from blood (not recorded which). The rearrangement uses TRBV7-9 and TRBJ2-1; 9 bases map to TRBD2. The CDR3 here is CASSSEGLAHNEQFF. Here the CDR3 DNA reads TGTGCCAGCAGCTCGGAGGGACTAGCCCACAATGAGCAGTTCTTC.